Described below is a single T cell receptor beta chain sequence and its context. These data come from a study of blood T cell repertoires in COVID-19. Study-wide context: Samples of COVID-19 (acute and convalescent) were obtained from the United States, Italy and Spain.

Assay: immunoSEQ multiplex PCR; the TCRdb copy retains only in-frame clones and omits some. In the table there are roughly 32,000 clones, 93% of which are singletons. Looked up from germline, CDR1 is SGHVS and CDR2 is FQNEAQ. Trimming took 0 bases from V and 8 from J; bases not matched to a gene: 9. CDR3 length equals 15 residues. The source of this sequence is a male donor with active COVID-19. The V gene is TRBV7-8, the J gene TRBJ1-2, with TRBD1 matching over 7 bases. Sequenced: peripheral blood. CDR3 coding DNA: TGTGCCAGCAGCTTAGCTGTAGGGGGCGTTGAAGGCTACACCTTC. It codes for CASSLAVGGVEGYTF.